Below, one TCR beta chain is given with its context. Its antigen is still unknown. Base qualities are not recorded, but no much larger clone differs from it by a single base. To demonstrate the VDJtools post-analysis software, the study profiled TCR beta repertoires from the peripheral blood of about a dozen young patients with multiple sclerosis. The multiple sclerosis patients were children and adolescents ranging in age from 6 to 15 years. Library preparation used PCR. For sequencing, an Illumina HiSeq 2500 was employed. To reduce PCR and sequencing biases, unique molecular identifiers were built into the TCR beta cDNA libraries. Per 1 to 10 million input T cells, roughly 500,000 cDNA molecules were obtained, such that each molecule approximated one T cell. The patient libraries were prepared and sequenced using the same protocol as the earlier healthy control dataset. Samples belonging to the same batch were prepared together, multiplexed and sequenced on a shared HiSeq lane. The study's own analysis went as follows. Raw barcoded reads were processed with MIGEC, discarding single-read molecular identifier groups before consensus assembly and CDR3 extraction. Clonotype tables were post-analysed with VDJtools, and diversity was normalized by down-sampling all datasets to the smallest sample size. To correct batch-related cross-sample contamination, repertoire overlap clustering matched CDR3 amino acid sequences but not nucleotide sequences. TCRdb's own reprocessing of the public reads used fastp at Q25 and MiXCR and kept productive beta chains. CDR3 protein duplicates are merged, each entry listing the most common genes and DNA. TCRdb, rather than the study authors, made the V and J calls. This sample has a few hundred thousand distinct CDR3 sequences in its table, and around 34% of those were observed once. Around 6% of the sample comes from the top ten.

The data belong to a study of post-analysis software for immune sequencing data (dated by TCRdb to 2014 to 2015). Background for the entire study: The recorded disease courses included relapsing-remitting, secondary progressive and progressive-relapsing multiple sclerosis, and some patients had no subtype annotation. The multiple sclerosis patient repertoires were compared with more than 10 previously published healthy control repertoires from donors aged about 6 to 28 years. A subset of samples was prepared in parallel using single-end sample barcoding, then pooled and co-amplified after Illumina adapter ligation. What the research found in general, with its limitations: Strong co-clustering of samples prepared in the same batch was shown by direct clustering with F measure, prompting a batch-effect correction. The multiple sclerosis patient group was slightly younger than the control group. Multiple sclerosis patients had significantly lower normalized Chao1 diversity than controls, a result that suggests substantial peripheral T-cell clonal expansion.

The receptor's source is a girl aged 2 to 17 with multiple sclerosis. The sequenced material came from blood.

CDR3 sequence: CASSIRQGNTGELFF. DNA sequence: TGTGCCAGCAGTATCAGACAGGGGAACACCGGGGAGCTGTTTTTT. The V gene is TRBV12-3 or TRBV12-4 and the J gene is TRBJ2-2, with 7 bases matching TRBD1. Trimming leaves V shorter by 5 bases and J shorter by 1 base, with the junction holding 4 bases beyond the gene matches. From its cysteine to its phenylalanine, the CDR3 spans 15 amino acids. The read is trimmed to its CDR3 DNA, 45 bases read in frame from base 1.